This is a list of T cell receptor beta chains from one sample in a study of cytomegalovirus exposure and HLA in healthy donors. Sequencing used immunoSEQ multiplex PCR; TCRdb keeps in-frame clones, though not all of them. The top ten hold 2.5% to 3.5% of the sample, which has roughly 180,000 clones, around 75% seen once. Sequenced: PBMCs. The receptor source for this set is a male donor in good health and CMV-seronegative. Both conserved end residues are part of each CDR3. A D gene is named only where the DNA matches it firmly. Size is omitted from some rows. Given values are once, few, many or a class for expanded clones.

d_call	j_call	cdr3_length	clone_size	v_call	cdr3_aa	cdr3_nt
NA	TRBJ1-1	13	NA	TRBV2	CASSDRVNTEAFF	TGTGCCAGCAGTGACAGGGTGAACACTGAAGCTTTCTTT
NA	TRBJ1-1	12	NA	TRBV28	CASSSGWWRAFF	TGTGCCAGCAGTTCGGGTTGGTGGCGGGCTTTCTTT
NA	TRBJ2-7	13	NA	TRBV15	CATSRGEVYEQYF	TGTGCCACCAGCAGAGGAGAGGTCTACGAGCAGTACTTC
TRBD2	TRBJ2-7	15	NA	TRBV9	CASSVEAGGAYEQYF	TGTGCCAGCAGCGTAGAGGCCGGGGGGGCCTACGAGCAGTACTTC
NA	TRBJ1-6	15	NA	TRBV9	CASSVDSALGSPLHF	TGTGCCAGCAGCGTTGACAGTGCCCTTGGTTCACCCCTCCACTTT
NA	TRBJ2-7	13	NA	TRBV6-6	CASSNSGSYEQYF	TGTGCCAGCTCAAATAGCGGCTCCTACGAGCAGTACTTC
TRBD2	TRBJ2-1	16	once	TRBV5-8	CASSLGTSGIDNEQFF	TGTGCCAGCAGCTTGGGGACTAGCGGGATAGACAATGAGCAGTTCTTC
NA	TRBJ1-5	13	NA	TRBV7-3	CASSLSGDQPQHF	TGTGCCAGCAGCTTATCAGGGGATCAGCCCCAGCATTTT
TRBD1	TRBJ1-2	14	NA	TRBV19	CASTRTGTDYGYTF	TGTGCCAGTACCAGGACAGGGACGGACTATGGCTACACCTTC
NA	TRBJ1-5	14	once	TRBV30	CAWSVDNLNQPQHF	TGTGCCTGGAGCGTTGACAATCTCAATCAGCCCCAGCATTTT
NA	TRBJ2-1	11	NA	TRBV6-5	CASSGNYEQFF	TGTGCCAGCTCAGGGAACTATGAGCAGTTCTTC
NA	TRBJ2-7	14	NA	TRBV5-1	CASSLIRVGVEQYF	TGCGCCAGCAGCTTGATTAGGGTGGGAGTGGAGCAGTACTTC
TRBD1	TRBJ1-5	15	NA	TRBV27	CASSLNGQGGQPQHF	TGTGCCAGCAGTTTAAATGGACAGGGGGGACAGCCCCAGCATTTT
NA	TRBJ2-2	14	NA	TRBV19	CASSIDSNTGELFF	TGTGCCAGTAGTATAGACTCGAACACCGGGGAGCTGTTTTTT
NA	TRBJ2-1	13	NA	TRBV30	CAWRETGYNEQFF	TGTGCCTGGAGGGAAACAGGGTACAATGAGCAGTTCTTC
NA	TRBJ1-2	14	NA	TRBV5-1	CASSFTGHGYGYTF	TGCGCCAGCAGCTTTACAGGGCACGGCTATGGCTACACCTTC
TRBD1	TRBJ1-2	12	NA	TRBV5-1	CASSPDRAGYTF	TGCGCCAGCAGCCCGGACAGGGCCGGCTACACCTTC
NA	TRBJ2-7	11	NA	TRBV25-1	CASSEGGRQYF	TGTGCCAGCAGTGAGGGGGGTCGGCAGTACTTC
NA	TRBJ1-1	16	NA	TRBV7-7	CASSSAVTGWNTEAFF	TGTGCCAGCAGCTCGGCGGTCACGGGTTGGAACACTGAAGCTTTCTTT
NA	TRBJ1-5	16	NA	TRBV28	CASSLSFPTEFQPQHF	TGTGCCAGCAGTTTAAGCTTCCCGACAGAATTTCAGCCCCAGCATTTT
TRBD2	TRBJ2-1	13	NA	TRBV30	CAWTLAGAGEQFF	TGTGCCTGGACCCTAGCGGGAGCTGGTGAGCAGTTCTTC
NA	TRBJ2-6	19	NA	TRBV4-1	CASSQAHSPRRTGANVLTF	TGCGCCAGCAGCCAAGCCCACAGCCCCCGGAGGACTGGGGCCAACGTCCTGACTTTC
NA	TRBJ2-7	13	NA	TRBV6-5	CAGSREQGYEQYF	TGTGCCGGGTCCAGGGAACAGGGCTACGAGCAGTACTTC
NA	TRBJ1-5	12	NA	TRBV7-9	CASTKSGQPQHF	TGTGCCAGCACCAAGAGTGGTCAGCCCCAGCATTTT
NA	TRBJ1-1	14	NA	TRBV27	CASSLSHRVTEAFF	TGTGCCAGCAGTTTATCCCACAGGGTCACTGAAGCTTTCTTT
NA	TRBJ2-6	14	few	TRBV28	CASSYYSGANVLTF	TGTGCCAGCAGCTACTACTCTGGGGCCAACGTCCTGACTTTC
TRBD1	TRBJ2-5	14	NA	TRBV19	CASSMTGGQGTQYF	TGTGCCAGTAGTATGACAGGGGGCCAAGGGACCCAGTACTTC
TRBD1	TRBJ2-1	16	NA	TRBV6-5	CASSYSIGTGGYEQFF	TGTGCCAGCAGTTACTCGATAGGGACAGGGGGTTATGAGCAGTTCTTC
NA	TRBJ2-7	13	NA	TRBV2	CASKPGSSYEQYF	TGTGCCAGCAAACCGGGGAGCTCCTACGAGCAGTACTTC
NA	TRBJ1-3	13	NA	TRBV30	CAWSRGTGNTIYF	TGTGCCTGGAGTAGGGGGACTGGAAACACCATATATTTT
TRBD1	TRBJ1-2	15	NA	TRBV7-2	CASSLGPQGDYGYTF	TGTGCCAGCAGCTTAGGACCTCAGGGGGACTATGGCTACACCTTC
NA	TRBJ1-5	14	NA	TRBV6-5	CASSYSGGSQPQHF	TGTGCCAGCAGTTACTCTGGGGGGAGTCAGCCCCAGCATTTT
NA	TRBJ2-2	11	few	TRBV28	CASTETGELFF	TGTGCCAGCACCGAGACCGGGGAGCTGTTTTTT
NA	TRBJ1-5	14	NA	TRBV30	CAWGLEMGNQPQHF	TGTGCCTGGGGCCTGGAGATGGGCAATCAGCCCCAGCATTTT
NA	TRBJ1-1	12	NA	TRBV7-9	CASSLILSRAFF	TGTGCCAGCAGCTTAATTCTTTCCAGGGCTTTCTTT
TRBD2	TRBJ2-7	18	NA	TRBV23-1	CASSRVKGWTSGGDEQYF	TGCGCCAGCAGTCGGGTCAAGGGTTGGACTAGCGGAGGGGACGAGCAGTACTTC
NA	TRBJ1-5	13	NA	TRBV30	CAWSFHGGQPQHF	TGTGCCTGGAGTTTCCACGGGGGTCAGCCCCAGCATTTT
TRBD2	TRBJ2-1	15	NA	TRBV11-3	CASSLGLAVYNEQFF	TGTGCCAGCAGCTTAGGACTAGCAGTTTACAATGAGCAGTTCTTC
TRBD1	TRBJ2-1	15	few	TRBV28	CASSLGTGVGNEQFF	TGTGCCAGCAGTCTCGGGACAGGGGTAGGGAATGAGCAGTTCTTC
TRBD2	TRBJ2-1	15	NA	TRBV9	CASSATSGDWNEQFF	TGTGCCAGCAGCGCCACTAGCGGGGACTGGAATGAGCAGTTCTTC
TRBD1	TRBJ2-5	13	few	TRBV6-1	CASSPGTGKTQYF	TGTGCCAGCAGTCCCGGGACAGGGAAGACCCAGTACTTC
TRBD2	TRBJ2-1	16	NA	TRBV4-2	CASSRSAAGGLNEQFF	TGTGCCAGCAGCCGTTCTGCAGCGGGAGGGTTAAATGAGCAGTTCTTC
NA	TRBJ2-3	12	few	TRBV6-5	CASSSQPRAQYF	TGTGCCAGCAGTTCCCAACCGAGGGCGCAGTATTTT
TRBD2	TRBJ2-7	15	NA	TRBV30	CAWTLAGGSIPEQYF	TGTGCCTGGACCCTAGCGGGGGGCTCAATACCCGAGCAGTACTTC
TRBD2	TRBJ2-3	14	NA	TRBV30	CAWISGGGPGTQYF	TGTGCCTGGATTAGCGGGGGGGGGCCAGGGACGCAGTATTTT
TRBD2	TRBJ2-1	15	NA	TRBV19	CASSMASGAYNEQFF	TGTGCCAGTAGTATGGCTAGCGGGGCTTACAATGAGCAGTTCTTC
NA	TRBJ1-5	15	NA	TRBV11-2	CASSQGYMNNQPQHF	TGTGCCAGCAGCCAGGGGTATATGAACAATCAGCCCCAGCATTTT
NA	TRBJ1-5	15	NA	TRBV7-3	CASSSVEYSNQPQHF	TGTGCCAGCAGCTCGGTGGAGTATAGCAATCAGCCCCAGCATTTT
NA	TRBJ1-5	15	NA	TRBV10-3	CAISELGGAQTPQHF	TGTGCCATCAGTGAGCTGGGGGGGGCTCAGACGCCCCAGCATTTT
NA	TRBJ2-1	12	NA	TRBV29-1	CSARPGYNEQFF	TGCAGCGCGCGGCCTGGTTACAATGAGCAGTTCTTC
TRBD1	TRBJ1-4	15	NA	TRBV19	CASSSRQGPNEKLFF	TGTGCCAGTAGTTCCCGACAGGGACCTAATGAAAAACTGTTTTTT
NA	TRBJ2-1	12	NA	TRBV6-4	CASSRQGGEQFF	TGTGCCAGCAGTAGACAGGGAGGTGAGCAGTTCTTC
TRBD1	TRBJ1-2	13	NA	TRBV11-1	CASGGQGLYGYTF	TGTGCCAGCGGGGGACAGGGTCTCTATGGCTACACCTTC
TRBD1	TRBJ1-2	14	NA	TRBV7-2	CASSFSQGAHGYTF	TGTGCCAGCAGCTTCTCACAGGGGGCGCATGGCTACACCTTC
NA	TRBJ1-5	13	NA	TRBV30	CASKEGSNQPQHF	TGTGCCTCAAAGGAGGGCAGCAATCAGCCCCAGCATTTT
NA	TRBJ1-1	15	NA	TRBV2	CASSERLAFNTEAFF	TGTGCCAGCAGTGAAAGATTAGCGTTTAACACTGAAGCTTTCTTT
NA	TRBJ2-7	13	NA	TRBV28	CASKEINSYEQYF	TGTGCCAGCAAGGAGATTAACTCCTACGAGCAGTACTTC
NA	TRBJ1-2	13	NA	TRBV7-3	CASSLGGDYGYTF	TGTGCCAGCAGCTTGGGGGGGGATTATGGCTACACCTTC
NA	TRBJ1-4	17	NA	TRBV13	CASSLRRVFGEGEKLFF	TGTGCCAGCAGCTTGCGCAGGGTGTTTGGTGAAGGTGAAAAACTGTTTTTT